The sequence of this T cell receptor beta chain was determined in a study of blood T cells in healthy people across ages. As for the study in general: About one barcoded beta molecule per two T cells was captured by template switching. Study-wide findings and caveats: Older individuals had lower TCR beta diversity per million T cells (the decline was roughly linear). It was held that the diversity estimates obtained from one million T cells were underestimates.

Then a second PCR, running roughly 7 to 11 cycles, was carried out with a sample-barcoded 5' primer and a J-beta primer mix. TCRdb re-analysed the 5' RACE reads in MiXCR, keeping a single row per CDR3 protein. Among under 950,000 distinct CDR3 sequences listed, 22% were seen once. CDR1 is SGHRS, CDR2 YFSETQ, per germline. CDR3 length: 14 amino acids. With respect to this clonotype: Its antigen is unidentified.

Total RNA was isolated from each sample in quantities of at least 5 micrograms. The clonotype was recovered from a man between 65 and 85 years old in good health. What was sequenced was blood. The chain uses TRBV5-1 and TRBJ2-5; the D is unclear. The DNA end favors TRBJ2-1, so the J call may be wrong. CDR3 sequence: CASSLAVPDNEQFF. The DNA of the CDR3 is TGCGCCAGCAGCTTGGCAGTACCTGACAATGAGCAGTTCTTC.